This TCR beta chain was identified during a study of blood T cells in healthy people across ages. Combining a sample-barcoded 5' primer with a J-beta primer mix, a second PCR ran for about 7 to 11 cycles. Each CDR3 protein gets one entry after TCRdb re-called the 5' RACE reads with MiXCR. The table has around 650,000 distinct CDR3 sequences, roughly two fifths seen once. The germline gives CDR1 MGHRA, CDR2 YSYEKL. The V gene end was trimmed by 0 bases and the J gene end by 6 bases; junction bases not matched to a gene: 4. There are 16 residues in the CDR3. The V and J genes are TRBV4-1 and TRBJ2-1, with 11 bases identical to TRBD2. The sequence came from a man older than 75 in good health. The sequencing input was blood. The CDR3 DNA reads TGCGCCAGCAGCCAAGATCCTAGCGGGAGGTTCAATGAGCAGTTCTTC. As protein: CASSQDPSGRFNEQFF.